The present T cell receptor beta chain was sequenced within a study of T-cell memory formation after mild COVID-19 (dated by TCRdb to about 2021). In the study overall: Most TCR sequence clusters were specific to one of the two donors. T-cell clones expanding and contracting after mild COVID-19 in a couple of donors were tracked by longitudinal TCRalpha and TCRbeta repertoire sequencing. Two young, previously healthy adult volunteers, one female and one male, were included in the cohort. Study-wide conclusions, independent of this receptor: Contracting CD4+ clones turned up mainly in the CM and EM memory subsets, whereas EMRA was where CD8+ clones were enriched. Some responding clones were detected in pre-infection memory, which suggested that pre-existing cross-reactive memory T cells had joined the SARS-CoV-2 response. From day 15 to 85, contracting clones showed balanced CD4/CD8 phenotypes, whereas a second wave of clones that expanded from day 15 to 37 leaned towards CD4+. Only two mild cases were covered by the study, and larger cohorts that include severe cases with pre-infection samples were considered necessary. The second-wave clones that peaked on day 37 were not confirmed to be SARS-CoV-2 specific.

PBMCs were isolated by Ficoll-Paque density gradient centrifugation. Sequencing was performed on an Illumina NovaSeq 6000. TCRalpha and TCRbeta cDNA libraries were constructed by 5'RACE with constant-segment primers, with sample barcodes and unique molecular identifiers being introduced. RNA was extracted from every sample with Trizol reagent. The libraries were amplified in two PCR steps, and the second step added a second sample barcode and Illumina TruSeq adapters. Sequencing of the libraries was done on an Illumina NovaSeq, producing 2 x 150 bp paired-end reads. On the authors' methods: The reads were demultiplexed and collapsed into UMI-guided consensus sequences using migec v1.2.7. Using mixcr v2.1.11, the UMI consensuses were aligned to TRA and TRB V and J templates and assembled into clonotypes. A clonotype was counted as expanded or contracted only when both edgeR and NoisET called the clonotype significant, with the noise models trained on biological replicates. edgeR calls used a false discovery rate-adjusted p below 0.01 and a log2 fold-change threshold of 1. As an exploratory analysis of dynamics, max-normalized trajectories of the 1000 most abundant clonotypes were examined by PCA with hierarchical clustering. Separately sequenced CD4+ and CD8+ repertoires were used to assign a CD4 or CD8 phenotype to each responding clone. TCRdb reprocessed the public reads (quality trimming at Q25 with fastp, clone calling with MiXCR) and kept in-frame beta chains. CDR3 protein duplicates are merged, each entry listing the most common genes and DNA. The V and J calls reflect TCRdb's pipeline rather than the authors' work. In all, the sample holds 250,000 to 300,000 distinct CDR3 sequences, and 15% to 20% of those were seen once. In total, the top ten clones hold 20% to 25% of the sample.

As regards this clonotype: The clone's antigen remains unknown. Base qualities are not recorded, but no much larger clone differs from it by a single base.

Sequenced sample: PBMCs or a T cell subset sorted from them (not recorded which). This clonotype originated in a young man who had mild COVID-19 (a few samples of this study predate the infection). The sample titles of this study are shuffled in the database, so cell type and time point are left out; the donor was told from shared clones.

The CDR3 is CSVESTNTGELFF. The DNA sequence is as follows: TGCAGCGTTGAATCTACGAACACCGGGGAGCTGTTTTTT. The V gene is TRBV29-1 and the J gene is TRBJ2-2; there is no confident call for the D gene. Via the germline V gene, CDR1 is SQVTM and CDR2 ANQGSEA. The germline ends are 4 bases apart after V is trimmed by 2 bases and J by 0 bases. The CDR3 holds 13 amino acids from the cysteine to the phenylalanine. The DNA shown is the 39-base CDR3, in frame from base 1.